This TCR beta chain was sequenced during a study of blood T cell repertoires in COVID-19. Per the germline V gene, CDR1 is MNHEY and CDR2 is SMNVEV (reference sequence). With 6 bases clipped from V and 6 bases from J, the junction kept 18 bases outside the gene matches. CDR3 length: 20 amino acids. Here immunoSEQ multiplex PCR was the method, and the copy in TCRdb shows in-frame clones only, minus some. The sample lists 200,000 to 250,000 clones; about 85% were seen once. The sequencing sample was made of peripheral blood. The receptor was derived from a man aged 45-65 years who had recovered from COVID-19. This chain connects TRBV27 to TRBJ2-4; 15 bases agree with TRBD2. DNA of the CDR3: TGTGCCAGCAGCCCTAAGGGCCAGGGACTAGCGGGAGGATGGGGAAACATTCAGTACTTC. Its translation is CASSPKGQGLAGGWGNIQYF.